This TCR beta chain appears in the sequencing data of a study of blood T cell repertoires in COVID-19. Study in general: The samples span acute and convalescent COVID-19 from the United States, Italy and Spain. Sample material is recorded as cDNA or gDNA derived from T cells, B-cell-depleted T cells, or PBMCs.

Clones were sequenced by immunoSEQ multiplex PCR, and TCRdb holds only the in-frame ones, with some missing. The sample includes 160,000 or so clones, roughly 80% seen only once; the top ten take about 6%. Those who participated ranged in age from roughly 18 to 100 years and resided in roughly 26 US areas. Assignment of participants to cohorts was predicated upon participant-reported clinical history. With V trimmed by 4 bases and J by 4 bases, 6 bases remained unmatched. The CDR3 has 14 residues. Germline V CDR1 and CDR2: LGHDT, YNNKEL (reference sequence). The sequenced material came from PBMCs or T cells enriched from blood (not recorded which). This clonotype originated in a woman between 35 and 50 years old with acute COVID-19. The V and J genes are TRBV3-1 (or the pseudogene TRBV3-2) and TRBJ1-2; 7 nucleotides agree with TRBD1. DNA for the CDR3: TGTGCCAGCAGCCCCGGGACAGAATCCTATGGCTACACCTTC. Translating gives CASSPGTESYGYTF.